This T cell receptor beta chain was sequenced in a study of CD8+CD57+ T cells in acquired aplastic anemia. Previously, flow cytometry had revealed CD8+CD57+ cell expansion in the patients chosen for sequencing. The trim removed 5 bases at V and 5 bases at J, leaving 10 bases unmatched. Germline V gene sequence: CDR1 KGHDR, CDR2 SFDVKD. The CDR3 runs to 16 residues. The TCR beta profiling, which covered VDJ combination and CDR3 sequence, was carried out using genomic DNA as the template. TCRdb fed the reads into MiXCR, producing one record per CDR3 protein. The sample lists 200,000 or so distinct CDR3 sequences, more than 45% occurring once.

The chain employs TRBV24-1 and TRBJ2-2; TRBD1 aligns across 7 bases. This clonotype originated in a human donor with aplastic anemia. The sample comprised sorted CD4+, CD8+, or CD8+CD57+ T cells (not recorded which) from PBMCs. For the CDR3, the DNA is TGTGCCACCAGTGGGGCAGGGGGACACTCTACCGGGGAGCTGTTTTTT. Its translation: CATSGAGGHSTGELFF.